Sequencing of this T cell receptor beta chain was carried out in a study of blood T cell repertoires in COVID-19. Trimming took off 4 bases at V and 6 bases at J, with 10 bases between the two ends. The CDR3 is made up of 14 amino acids. Per germline, CDR1 MNHEY and CDR2 SMNVEV (reference sequence). Using immunoSEQ multiplex PCR, the repertoire was profiled, and TCRdb retains in-frame clones only, with some absent. Of 150,000 to 200,000 clones detected, around 83% appear once; the ten largest clones hold about 1.6%. This sequence originates from a human donor in a cohort sampled during active COVID-19. The material sequenced was peripheral blood. The rearrangement links TRBV27 to TRBJ1-6; D is undetermined. The CDR3 spells CASSYSRFNSPLHF. The CDR3 DNA is TGTGCCAGCAGTTATTCACGGTTTAATTCACCCCTCCACTTT.